The 5 T cell receptor beta chains below all came from one sample that was sequenced in a study of T cell responses to AZD1222 COVID-19 vaccine. Measured with immunoSEQ multiplex PCR; TCRdb has only the in-frame clones, and not every one. This table has approximately 220,000 clones, just over 90% appearing once. Sequencing was performed on peripheral blood, taken on day 0 of MenACWY control vaccination. The receptor set was obtained from an adult in good health.

V is TRBV27 and J is TRBJ2-7; D unresolved. The V gene's germline CDR1 is MNHEY and CDR2 SMNVEV (reference sequence). CDR3 length: 14 residues. The V end was cut by 2 bases, the J end by 0 bases, with 8 bases between. The CDR3: CASSLRQTSYEQYF. In nucleotides, the CDR3 is TGTGCCAGCAGTTTAAGGCAGACCTCCTACGAGCAGTACTTC.

The chain employs TRBV14 and TRBJ2-5; D may be TRBD1 (6 bases). The CDR3 is 16 residues long. CDR1 and CDR2 from the germline V gene are SGHDN and FVKESK. The V end lost 4 bases, the J end lost 0 bases, and 15 bases lay between the germline ends. The CDR3 is CASSPGTRPYQETQYF. CDR3 in DNA: TGTGCCAGCAGCCCCGGGACACGGCCGTACCAAGAGACCCAGTACTTC. Complete variable domain (other parts from reference TRBV14 and TRBJ2-5): EAGVTQFPSHSVIEKGQTVTLRCDPISGHDNLYWYRRVMGKEIKFLLHFVKESKQDESGMPNNRFLAERTGGTYSTLKVQPAELEDSGVYFCASSPGTRPYQETQYFGPGTRLLVL.

The rearrangement links TRBV6-4 to TRBJ1-5, with D uncertain. V was clipped by 3 bases and J by 0 bases, with 6 bases between them. CDR3 length: 14 amino acids. In germline, CDR1 is MRHNA, CDR2 SNTAGT. The CDR3 bases are TGTGCCAGCAGTGAGAGCAATAGCAATCAGCCCCAGCATTTT. Residues: CASSESNSNQPQHF.

This clone appeared once. The chain links TRBV15 to TRBJ2-2; no definite D call. Germline V gives CDR1 LNHNV, CDR2 YYDKDF (reference sequence). V was pared by 5 bases and J by 6 bases, with 7 bases between. The CDR3 loop spans 12 amino acids. DNA of the CDR3: TGTGCCACCAGCTGGCCTGCCGGGGAGCTGTTTTTT. Protein: CATSWPAGELFF.

The chain recombines TRBV9 with TRBJ2-1; maybe TRBD2 (5 bases). The CDR3 runs 17 residues. Germline assignment: CDR1 SGDLS and CDR2 YYNGEE. Trimming stripped 0 bases from V and 0 bases from J, with 13 bases between. The CDR3 sequence is CASSVAEGRPSYNEQFF. The CDR3 DNA sequence: TGTGCCAGCAGCGTAGCTGAGGGCCGCCCCTCCTACAATGAGCAGTTCTTC. The whole variable domain, filled in from reference TRBV9 and TRBJ2-1, reads DSGVTQTPKHLITATGQRVTLRCSPRSGDLSVYWYQQSLDQGLQFLIQYYNGEERAKGNILERFSAQQFPDLHSELNLSSLELGDSALYFCASSVAEGRPSYNEQFFGPGTRLTVL.